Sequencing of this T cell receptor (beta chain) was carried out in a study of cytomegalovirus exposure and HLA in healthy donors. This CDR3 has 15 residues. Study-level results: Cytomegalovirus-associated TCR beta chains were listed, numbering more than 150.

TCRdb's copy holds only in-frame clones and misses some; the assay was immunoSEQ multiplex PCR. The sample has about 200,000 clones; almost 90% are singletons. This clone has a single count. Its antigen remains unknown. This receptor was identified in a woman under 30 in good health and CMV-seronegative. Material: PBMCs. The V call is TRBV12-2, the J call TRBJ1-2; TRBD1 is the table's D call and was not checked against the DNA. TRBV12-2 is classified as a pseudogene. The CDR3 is CASRFRLCSVYGYTF. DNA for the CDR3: TGTGCAAGTCGCTTCCGTTTGTGCAGTGTCTATGGCTACACCTTC.